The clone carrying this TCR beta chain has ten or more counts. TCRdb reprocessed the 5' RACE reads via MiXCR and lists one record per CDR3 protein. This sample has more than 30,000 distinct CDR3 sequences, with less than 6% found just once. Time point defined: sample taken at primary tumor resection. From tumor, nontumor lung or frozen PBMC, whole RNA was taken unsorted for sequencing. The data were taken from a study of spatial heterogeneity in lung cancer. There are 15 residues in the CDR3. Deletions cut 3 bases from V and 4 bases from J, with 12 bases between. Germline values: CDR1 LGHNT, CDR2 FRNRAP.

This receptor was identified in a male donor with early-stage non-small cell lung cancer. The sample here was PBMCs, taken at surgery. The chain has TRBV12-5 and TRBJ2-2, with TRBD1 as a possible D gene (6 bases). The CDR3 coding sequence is TGTGCTAGTGGTTTTTGGCAGGGGAGCACCGGGGAGCTGTTTTTT. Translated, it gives CASGFWQGSTGELFF.